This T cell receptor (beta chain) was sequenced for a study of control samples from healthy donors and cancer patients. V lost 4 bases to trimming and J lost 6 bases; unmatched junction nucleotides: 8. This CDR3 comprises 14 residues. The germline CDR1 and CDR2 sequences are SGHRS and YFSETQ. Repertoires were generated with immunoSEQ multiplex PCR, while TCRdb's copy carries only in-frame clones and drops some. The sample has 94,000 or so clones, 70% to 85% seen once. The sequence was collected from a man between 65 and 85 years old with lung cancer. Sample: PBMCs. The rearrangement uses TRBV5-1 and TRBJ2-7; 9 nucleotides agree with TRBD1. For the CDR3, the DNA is TGCGCCAGCAGCCCCGGGACAGGGAGGGTCGAGCAGTACTTC. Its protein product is CASSPGTGRVEQYF. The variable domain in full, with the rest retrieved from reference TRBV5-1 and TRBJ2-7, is KAGVTQTPRYLIKTRGQQVTLSCSPISGHRSVSWYQQTPGQGLQFLFEYFSETQRNKGNFPGRFSGRQFSNSRSEMNVSTLELGDSALYLCASSPGTGRVEQYFGPGTRLTVT.